This T cell receptor (beta chain) emerged from a study of Graves' ophthalmopathy and Graves' hyperthyroidism. On the study more broadly: Peripheral blood sampling occurred at initial diagnosis, before any treatment. Points from the study as a whole: Blood also carried most expanded thyroid clonotypes exceeding 0.001 frequency. The model predicted ophthalmopathy progression with about 69% sensitivity and 72% to 85% specificity.

V gave up 5 bases and J gave up 2 bases, with 13 bases separating them. CDR3 size: 14 residues. Germline CDR1 MNHNS, CDR2 SASEGT. At least ten counts were recorded for this clonotype. Antigen: not known. Investigators amplified TCR beta CDR3 regions from RNA transcripts. RT-PCR in the first round used HTBI primers; a second-round multiplex PCR followed. Each CDR3 protein gets one entry after TCRdb re-called the multiplex PCR reads with MiXCR. This sample has about 220,000 distinct CDR3 sequences, with 20% to 25% found just once. The specimen was peripheral blood. The chain uses TRBV6-1 and TRBJ2-7, with a weak D call TRBD2 (5 bases). The TCR sequence derives from a woman in her fifties or sixties with Graves' ophthalmopathy. The CDR3 reads CASSPGVNPYEQYF. In nucleotides, the CDR3 is TGTGCCAGCAGTCCCGGGGTTAACCCCTACGAGCAGTACTTC.